The 23 T cell receptor beta chains listed next were all sequenced from one sample in a study of blood T cell repertoires in COVID-19. Method: immunoSEQ multiplex PCR; TCRdb's copy keeps in-frame clones and lacks some. The sample includes 15,000 to 20,000 clones, about 90% of them seen just once. Sequences were obtained from peripheral blood. Every receptor here comes from a human donor in a cohort sampled during active COVID-19.

V is TRBV5-1 and J is TRBJ2-7; D perhaps matches TRBD1 (6 bases). With 2 bases removed from V and 0 bases from J, the gap between germline ends came to 12 bases. The CDR3 length is 15 residues. Germline values: CDR1 SGHRS, CDR2 YFSETQ. The CDR3 bases are TGCGCCAGCAGCTTCGGCAGGGGATACTCCTACGAGCAGTACTTC. Translating gives CASSFGRGYSYEQYF. The full variable domain, in which reference TRBV5-1 and TRBJ2-7 provide the parts outside the CDR3, is KAGVTQTPRYLIKTRGQQVTLSCSPISGHRSVSWYQQTPGQGLQFLFEYFSETQRNKGNFPGRFSGRQFSNSRSEMNVSTLELGDSALYLCASSFGRGYSYEQYFGPGTRLTVT.

This CDR3 is CASSYTLLNTEAFF. For the CDR3, the DNA is TGTGCCAGCAGTTACACTCTATTAAACACTGAAGCTTTCTTT. This chain links TRBV6-6 with TRBJ1-1; D is undetermined. Germline CDR1 reads MNHNY; CDR2 reads SVGAGI (reference sequence). V dropped 2 bases and J dropped 2 bases, with 9 bases sitting between them. This CDR3 contains 14 residues.

The genes are TRBV6-5 and TRBJ1-2; D is uncertain. With 0 bases removed from V and 8 bases from J, the gap between germline ends came to 13 bases. Germline lookup yields CDR1 MNHEY and CDR2 SVGAGI. This CDR3 region has 14 residues. In DNA form, the CDR3 reads TGTGCCAGCAGTTACTCGATCAGGATGCGAGGCTACACCTTC. It specifies CASSYSIRMRGYTF.

The rearrangement joins TRBV11-2 to TRBJ2-6; perhaps TRBD1 as D (7 bases). Germline lookup yields CDR1 SGHAT and CDR2 FQNNGV. The CDR3 spans 18 residues. With 5 bases removed from V and 1 base from J, the gap between germline ends came to 18 bases. The CDR3 DNA reads TGTGCCAGCAGCGCGGGACAGAGGGATTCGTCTGGGGCCAACGTCCTGACTTTC. This translates into CASSAGQRDSSGANVLTF.

This chain joins TRBV5-1 and TRBJ2-1, with TRBD2 matching 12 bases. CDR1 and CDR2 from the germline V gene are SGHRS and YFSETQ. This CDR3 is 14 amino acids long. Germline trimming cut 9 bases from V and 9 bases from J; bases unmatched to any gene: 10. CDR3 in amino acids: CATSGLAGGVEQFF. CDR3 DNA: TGCGCCACCTCAGGGCTAGCGGGAGGGGTTGAGCAGTTCTTC.

CDR3 residues: CASTRDRSSYNEQFF. The CDR3 region has the DNA TGTGCCAGCACCCGAGACAGGAGCTCCTACAATGAGCAGTTCTTC. The J gene is TRBJ2-1, the V gene TRBV2; D possibly corresponds to TRBD1 (6 bases). CDR1 is SNHLY and CDR2 is FYNNEI in the germline V gene. This CDR3 has 15 residues. V was clipped by 7 bases and J by 0 bases, with 13 bases between them.

As DNA, the CDR3 is TGTGCCAGCAGCCTATTAACGGGAGATAAAAACATTCAGTACTTC. Translation: CASSLLTGDKNIQYF. The chain employs TRBV5-6 and TRBJ2-4, with a tentative D call TRBD2 (6 bases). Trimming cost V 4 bases and J 4 bases, with 15 bases left between them. The CDR3 covers 15 residues. Germline assignment: CDR1 SGHDT and CDR2 YYEEEE.

This clone was observed a handful of times. This chain joins TRBV6-2 or TRBV6-3 and TRBJ2-3; D gene ambiguous. Germline assignment: CDR1 MNHEY and CDR2 SVGEGT. The CDR3 loop spans 16 amino acids. The germline V and J ends were trimmed by 0 bases and 2 bases, with 12 bases remaining between them. The CDR3 sequence: CASSYSLLTNTDTQYF. CDR3 bases: TGTGCCAGCAGTTACTCACTACTCACTAACACAGATACGCAGTATTTT.

V usage is TRBV21-1 and J usage is TRBJ1-3. TRBV21-1 is noted as a pseudogene. This CDR3 spans 14 amino acids. CDR3 in amino acids: CASSKARGRNTIYF. As DNA, the CDR3 is TGTGCCAGCAGCAAAGCTCGGGGGAGAAACACCATATATTTT.

This chain uses TRBV5-4 with TRBJ2-3; D gene unclear. The CDR3 is 13 amino acids. V lost 2 bases, J lost 3 bases, and 7 bases lay in between. Germline V CDR1 and CDR2: SGHNT, YYREEE (reference sequence). The CDR3 bases are TGTGCCAGCAGCTTTTCCGGGACAGATACGCAGTATTTT. This encodes CASSFSGTDTQYF.

In its sample, this clone was seen a few times. V gene TRBV10-1 combines with J gene TRBJ2-7; 9 bases align to TRBD2. The germline V gene has CDR1 WNHNN and CDR2 SYGVQD (reference sequence). Trimming took 2 bases from V and 4 from J; bases not matched to a gene: 3. The CDR3 loop spans 14 amino acids. In DNA form, the CDR3 reads TGCGCCAGCAGTGAGGGAGCGGGAGGATACGAGCAGTACTTC. Protein sequence: CASSEGAGGYEQYF.

The rearrangement links TRBV29-1 to TRBJ2-1; 8 bases align to TRBD2. There are 15 residues in the CDR3. Looked up from germline, CDR1 is SQVTM and CDR2 is ANQGSEA. Trimming took 1 base from V and 9 from J; bases not matched to a gene: 11. The CDR3: CSVEATGGFRAEQFF. CDR3 coding DNA: TGCAGCGTTGAAGCCACGGGAGGGTTTCGGGCTGAGCAGTTCTTC.

V is TRBV20-1 and J is TRBJ1-3, with no clear D. Germline V gives CDR1 DFQATT, CDR2 SNEGSKA (reference sequence). The CDR3 is 14 amino acids. Between the trimmed V and J ends, which lost 4 bases and 0 bases, there was a span of 10 bases. CDR3: CSAIDTYSGNTIYF. Written as DNA, the CDR3 is TGCAGTGCTATTGACACCTACTCTGGAAACACCATATATTTT.

The rearrangement links TRBV14 to TRBJ1-2, with D perhaps TRBD1 (6 bases). V shed 4 bases and J shed 6 bases, with 15 bases lying between them. The germline V gene has CDR1 SGHDN and CDR2 FVKESK. CDR3 length equals 14 residues. CDR3 coding DNA: TGTGCCAGCAGCCCGGTGGACAGCTTTCATGGCTACACCTTC. Amino acids: CASSPVDSFHGYTF.

This sequence joins TRBV5-6 and TRBJ2-5; D is possibly TRBD2 (7 bases). Germline V gives CDR1 SGHDT, CDR2 YYEEEE. V was pared by 2 bases and J by 2 bases, with 13 bases between. This CDR3 spans 15 amino acids. In DNA, the CDR3 is TGTGCCAGCAGCTTCTTTGGGAGGGGGCAAGAGACCCAGTACTTC. Translating gives CASSFFGRGQETQYF.

The chain combines TRBV6-1 with TRBJ1-2; D remains ambiguous. This CDR3 has 13 amino acids. V lost 1 base, J lost 8 bases, and 11 bases lay in between. Germline values: CDR1 MNHNS, CDR2 SASEGT. As DNA, the CDR3 is TGTGCCAGCAGTGAAGGCGGAACGTACGGCTACACCTTC. As protein: CASSEGGTYGYTF.

This chain links TRBV18 with TRBJ2-6, with D tentatively TRBD1 (7 bases). CDR3 length: 17 amino acids. V lost 0 bases and J lost 0, with 9 bases in between. CDR1 and CDR2 (germline): KGHSH, LQKENI. As DNA, the CDR3 is TGTGCCAGCTCACCACCGCAGGGGGGCTCTGGGGCCAACGTCCTGACTTTC. Translation gives CASSPPQGGSGANVLTF. The whole variable domain, filled in from reference TRBV18 and TRBJ2-6, reads NAGVMQNPRHLVRRRGQEARLRCSPMKGHSHVYWYRQLPEEGLKFMVYLQKENIIDESGMPKERFSAEFPKEGPSILRIQQVVRGDSAAYFCASSPPQGGSGANVLTFGAGSRLTVL.

This chain links TRBV28 with TRBJ2-5; D call uncertain. Germline-derived CDR1 and CDR2 are MDHEN and SYDVKM. Trimming removed 4 bases from V and 4 bases from J, with 10 bases in between. The CDR3 is 13 amino acids. CDR3: CASSSAGLETQYF. The CDR3 DNA sequence: TGTGCCAGCAGTTCGGCAGGTTTAGAGACCCAGTACTTC.

The chain combines TRBV28 with TRBJ2-1; 9 nucleotides agree with TRBD1. The CDR3 sequence is 14 residues long. V trimming: 6 bases; J trimming: 5 bases; junction bases outside the gene matches: 5. Germline CDR1 MDHEN, CDR2 SYDVKM. The CDR3 reads CASRTGGAHNEQFF. CDR3 sequence (DNA): TGTGCCAGCAGAACAGGGGGCGCTCACAATGAGCAGTTCTTC.

The rearrangement joins TRBV9 to TRBJ2-5; D unclear. Between the trimmed V and J ends, which lost 0 bases and 7 bases, there was a span of 13 bases. Per germline, CDR1 SGDLS and CDR2 YYNGEE. The CDR3 is 14 residues long. CDR3 DNA: TGTGCCAGCAGCGTAGGGCAGACTCTGGCGACCCAGTACTTC. Residues: CASSVGQTLATQYF.

The J gene is TRBJ2-1, the V gene TRBV7-2; D unresolved. The germline CDR1 and CDR2 sequences are SGHTA and FQGNSA. V was trimmed by 4 bases and J by 2 bases, leaving 3 bases between them. The CDR3 consists of 12 residues. Here the CDR3 DNA reads TGTGCCAGCAGCTCAACCTACAATGAGCAGTTCTTC. Protein sequence: CASSSTYNEQFF.

The chain uses TRBV2 and TRBJ1-4; D is undetermined. CDR1 SNHLY and CDR2 FYNNEI come from the germline V gene. The V and J ends lost 2 bases and 5 bases respectively, with 9 bases between them. The CDR3 covers 14 residues. CDR3 DNA sequence: TGTGCCAGCAGTGAAAATAGCCCGAATGAAAAACTGTTTTTT. Translating it yields CASSENSPNEKLFF.

J is TRBJ1-1 and V is TRBV12-3 or TRBV12-4; 9 bases fit TRBD1. CDR3 length: 13 residues. Trimming removed 6 bases from V and 3 bases from J; junction bases left unmatched: 2. CDR3 sequence: CASSTGGHTEAFF. As DNA, the CDR3 is TGTGCCAGCAGCACAGGGGGCCACACTGAAGCTTTCTTT.